The rows below give T cell receptor beta chains drawn from one sample of a study of blood T cell repertoires in COVID-19. Profiling relied on immunoSEQ multiplex PCR, and the TCRdb table lists in-frame clones only, not all of them. This table has about 260,000 clones, 80% to 90% appearing once. What was sequenced was peripheral blood. These receptors originate from a woman aged 70 to 79 with COVID-19, enrolled during active disease. The CDR3 runs from the conserved cysteine through the conserved F or W. D genes are given only for firm matches. Size is stated for part of the rows, as once, few or many counts, or as a class when the clone is expanded.

size	V	J	D	DNA	CDR3
.	TRBV19	TRBJ1-6	TRBD1	TGTGCCAGTAGTTTTTCCGGGACAGGGGAATCACCCCTCCACTTT	CASSFSGTGESPLHF
.	TRBV6-5	TRBJ2-6	TRBD1	TGTGCCAGCAGAAGGACAGGGACAGGGGCCAACGTCCTGACTTTC	CASRRTGTGANVLTF
.	TRBV4-2	TRBJ1-6	TRBD1	TGTGCCAGCAGCGGGATCACGGACAGGTTGTCACCCCTCCACTTT	CASSGITDRLSPLHF
.	TRBV4-1	TRBJ2-7	.	TGCGCCAGCAGCCCCCCAGGCGGGGCGTACGAGCAGTACTTC	CASSPPGGAYEQYF
.	TRBV27	TRBJ2-7	.	TGTGCCAGCAGTGGAGGAAGCATGTACGAGCAGTACTTC	CASSGGSMYEQYF
.	TRBV19	TRBJ1-2	TRBD1	TGTGCCAGTAGTATAGCTCAGGGGGCTGGCTACACCTTC	CASSIAQGAGYTF
.	TRBV6-5	TRBJ2-2	.	TGTGCCAGCTTGCAGACACTGAACACCGGGGAGCTGTTTTTT	CASLQTLNTGELFF
once	TRBV6-5	TRBJ1-2	.	TGTGCCAGCAATAGGGACATCGAGGCTGATGGCTACACCTTC	CASNRDIEADGYTF
.	TRBV4-1	TRBJ2-7	TRBD2	TGCGCCAGCAGCCAAAGGACTAGCGGAGGAACCTACGAGCAGTACTTC	CASSQRTSGGTYEQYF
.	TRBV6-4	TRBJ2-1	.	TGTGCCAGCAGTGACCCGCGGAGCAATGAGCAGTTCTTC	CASSDPRSNEQFF
many	TRBV2	TRBJ1-2	TRBD1	TGTGCCAGCAGTGAAGCTTGGGGACAGAAGACGAAGGCCTTC	CASSEAWGQKTKAF
.	TRBV12-3/TRBV12-4	TRBJ2-7	TRBD1	TGTGCCAGCAGGATCAACAGGGGCGAGCAGTACTTC	CASRINRGEQYF
.	TRBV6-1	TRBJ1-5	.	TGTGCCAGCAGTGTCTTCAGGGATGGGAGCAATCAGCCCCAGCATTTT	CASSVFRDGSNQPQHF
.	TRBV6-5	TRBJ2-7	TRBD1	TGTGCCAGCAGGAGACAGGGGGCGTCTTTGTACGAGCAGTACTTC	CASRRQGASLYEQYF
.	TRBV24-1	TRBJ2-7	TRBD1	TGTGCCACCGAAGGGACAGGGGGCAGATACGAGCAGTACTTC	CATEGTGGRYEQYF
once	TRBV7-9	TRBJ1-2	TRBD1	TGTGCCAGCAGCTTGGCAGGGGGCGCTTATGGCTACACCTTC	CASSLAGGAYGYTF
.	TRBV5-5	TRBJ2-3	TRBD2	TGTGCCAGCAGCCCTGGGAGGGGTGGGACTAGCACCACAGATACGCAGTATTTT	CASSPGRGGTSTTDTQYF
.	TRBV4-1	TRBJ2-1	.	TGCGCCAGCAGCCAACTACTAGGGTTTTTTGGGAAGCAGTTCTTC	CASSQLLGFFGKQFF
few	TRBV5-1	TRBJ1-6	.	TGCGCCAGCAGCGCGTCCATTACCGATAATTCACCCCTCCACTTT	CASSASITDNSPLHF
.	TRBV9	TRBJ2-5	TRBD1	TGTGCCAGCAGCCCAAATCCCGGGACAGGGGGACAAGAGACCCAGTACTTC	CASSPNPGTGGQETQYF
.	TRBV18	TRBJ2-7	TRBD2	TGTGCCAGCTCACCAGAACTGGGACTAGCGGCCTACGAGCAGTACTTC	CASSPELGLAAYEQYF
.	TRBV7-2	TRBJ1-1	.	TGTGCCAGCAGCTTACGGGAGGGCTGGACTGAAGCTTTCTTT	CASSLREGWTEAFF
.	TRBV24-1	TRBJ2-5	TRBD2	TGTGCCACCAGTGATTCCGTAGCGGGAGGCCGGGAGACCCAGTACTTC	CATSDSVAGGRETQYF
.	TRBV7-9	TRBJ2-1	TRBD2	TGTGCCAGCAGCCGATACACTAGCGGGAGTAGGCCAGGGGAGCAGTTCTTC	CASSRYTSGSRPGEQFF
.	TRBV19	TRBJ2-1	.	TGTGCCAGTAGAGCTTGGCGGGAAGGTAACAATGAGCAGTTCTTC	CASRAWREGNNEQFF
.	TRBV3-1/TRBV3-2	TRBJ2-1	TRBD2	TGTGCCAGCAGCCATGGGACTACCACCTACAATGAGCAGTTCTTC	CASSHGTTTYNEQFF
.	TRBV2	TRBJ2-1	TRBD2	TGTGCCAGCAGCCGCGGGACTAGCGGGAATTCCCATGAGCAGTTCTTC	CASSRGTSGNSHEQFF
.	TRBV5-5	TRBJ2-5	TRBD1	TGTGCCAGCAGCTTTCGAATTGGACAGGGGTTTTTGGAGACCCAGTACTTC	CASSFRIGQGFLETQYF
.	TRBV3-1/TRBV3-2	TRBJ1-2	.	TGTGCCAGCAGCCCTACCGAAAACAGCCGGGGAGGCTACACCTTC	CASSPTENSRGGYTF
.	TRBV24-1	TRBJ1-2	TRBD1	TGTGCCACCAGTGGACAGGGAAACTATGGCTACACCTTC	CATSGQGNYGYTF
.	TRBV3-1/TRBV3-2	TRBJ1-1	TRBD1	TGTGCCAGCAGCCAAGGGGACAGCGACACTGAAGCTTTCTTT	CASSQGDSDTEAFF
.	TRBV15	TRBJ1-1	TRBD1	TGTGCCACCAGCCGCGGACAGGGGGTATCCACTGAAGCTTTCTTT	CATSRGQGVSTEAFF
.	TRBV19	TRBJ2-7	TRBD1	TGTGCCAGTAGTAGGGACGGGACAGGGGTTCGGGAGCAGTACTTC	CASSRDGTGVREQYF
.	TRBV28	TRBJ1-2	.	TGTGCCAGCGGATTGGGTCTCAAGGCGGTCGGGGGACGCGGCTACACCTTC	CASGLGLKAVGGRGYTF
.	TRBV7-2	TRBJ2-1	.	TGTGCCAGCAGCGCCGGGATGTACAATGAGCAGTTCTTC	CASSAGMYNEQFF
.	TRBV9	TRBJ2-7	.	TGTGCCAGCAGCGTAGATTCCTCTCCCTACGAGCAGTACTTC	CASSVDSSPYEQYF
.	TRBV6-6	TRBJ1-1	.	TGTGCCAGCAGTTACACGCGGGTCCACATGAACACTGAAGCTTTCTTT	CASSYTRVHMNTEAFF
.	TRBV19	TRBJ1-1	.	TGTGCCAGTAGTACGGGGACACTCAACACTGAAGCTTTCTTT	CASSTGTLNTEAFF
.	TRBV28	TRBJ2-7	TRBD1	TGTGCCAGCAGAGACAGGGGGCGCTGGGAGCAGTACTTC	CASRDRGRWEQYF
.	TRBV28	TRBJ2-6	.	TGTGGAACGAGGCCACACTCTGGGGCCAACGTCCTGACTTTC	CGTRPHSGANVLTF
.	TRBV5-1	TRBJ2-7	TRBD2	TGCGCCAGCAGCCAACAGCGGGAGTGGGACGAGCAGTACTTC	CASSQQREWDEQYF
.	TRBV6-2/TRBV6-3	TRBJ2-5	.	TGTGCCAGCAGTCTCTACCGGGAGGAGACCCAGTACTTC	CASSLYREETQYF
.	TRBV3-1/TRBV3-2	TRBJ1-2	TRBD1	TGTGCCAGCAGCCAAGGGACAGGGGTCCCTCATGGCTACACCTTC	CASSQGTGVPHGYTF
.	TRBV24-1	TRBJ1-2	.	TGTGCCACCAGTGATCCAGGGGCCGGCTACACCTTC	CATSDPGAGYTF
once	TRBV27	TRBJ1-5	.	TGTGCCAGCAGTCCATGGGGGAAAGGGGGAAATCAGCCCCAGCATTTT	CASSPWGKGGNQPQHF
once	TRBV6-5	TRBJ1-6	TRBD1	TGTGCCAGCAGTTCACTAAGACAGGGTTTGAATTCACCCCTCCACTTT	CASSSLRQGLNSPLHF
.	TRBV12-3/TRBV12-4	TRBJ2-7	.	TGTGCCAGCAGTTCCCCGGGACATCAGTACTTC	CASSSPGHQYF
.	TRBV27	TRBJ2-7	TRBD2	TGTGCCAGCAGTCCGGGACTAGCGGCGACCTACGAGCAGTACTTC	CASSPGLAATYEQYF
.	TRBV5-6	TRBJ2-7	.	TGTGCCAGCAGCTTGGGACAATCCTACGAGCAGTACTTC	CASSLGQSYEQYF
.	TRBV5-6	TRBJ1-5	TRBD1	TGTGCCAGCAGTGCGGGGACAGGGGGCCTTTGGCAGCCCCAGCATTTT	CASSAGTGGLWQPQHF
.	TRBV7-9	TRBJ1-5	TRBD1	TGTGCCAGCAGCTGGGACAGCGATCAGCCCCAGCATTTT	CASSWDSDQPQHF